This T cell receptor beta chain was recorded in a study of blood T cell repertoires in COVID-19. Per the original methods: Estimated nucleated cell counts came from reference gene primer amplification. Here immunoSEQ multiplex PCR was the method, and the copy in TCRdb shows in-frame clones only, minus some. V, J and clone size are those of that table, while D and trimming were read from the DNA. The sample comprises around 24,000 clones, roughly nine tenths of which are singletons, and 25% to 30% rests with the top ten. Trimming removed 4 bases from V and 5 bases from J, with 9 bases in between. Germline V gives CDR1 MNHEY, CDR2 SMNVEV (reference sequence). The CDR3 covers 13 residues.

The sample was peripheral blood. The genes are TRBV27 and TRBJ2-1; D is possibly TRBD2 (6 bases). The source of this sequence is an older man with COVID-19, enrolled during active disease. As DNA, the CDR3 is TGTGCCAGCAGTTGGAGGGGCAACAATGAGCAGTTCTTC. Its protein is CASSWRGNNEQFF.